This paragraph reports one TCR beta chain. These data belong to a study of long-term antiretroviral therapy in people with HIV. Survey-level resolution applied to immunoSEQ assay v3.0. The table came from immunoSEQ multiplex PCR; TCRdb's copy has only in-frame clones and leaves some out. The sample consists of 30,000 to 40,000 clones, 60% to 85% of them appearing once. Trimming cost V 3 bases and J 4 bases; bases outside gene matches: 13. The CDR3 runs 16 residues. Per germline, CDR1 SGHRS and CDR2 YFSETQ. The receptor was derived from a woman aged 45-65 years with HIV. The chain couples TRBV5-1 to TRBJ2-7; 7 nucleotides align to TRBD1. The sequencing here drew on unsorted PBMCs, taken 2 years after starting antiretroviral therapy. CDR3 amino acids: CASSSLLQGRRYEQYV. The CDR3 bases are TGCGCCAGCAGCTCGCTATTACAGGGGCGCAGATACGAGCAGTACGTC.